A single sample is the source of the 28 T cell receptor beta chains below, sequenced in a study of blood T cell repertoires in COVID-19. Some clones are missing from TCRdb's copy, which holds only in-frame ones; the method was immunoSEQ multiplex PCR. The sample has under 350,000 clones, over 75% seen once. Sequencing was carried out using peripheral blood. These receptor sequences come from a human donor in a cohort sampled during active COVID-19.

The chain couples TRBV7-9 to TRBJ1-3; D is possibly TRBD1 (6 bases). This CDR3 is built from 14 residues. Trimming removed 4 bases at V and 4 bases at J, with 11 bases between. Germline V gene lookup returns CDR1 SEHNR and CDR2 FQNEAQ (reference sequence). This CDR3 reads CASSSGQLGNTIYF. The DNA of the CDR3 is TGTGCCAGCAGCTCCGGACAGCTCGGAAACACCATATATTTT.

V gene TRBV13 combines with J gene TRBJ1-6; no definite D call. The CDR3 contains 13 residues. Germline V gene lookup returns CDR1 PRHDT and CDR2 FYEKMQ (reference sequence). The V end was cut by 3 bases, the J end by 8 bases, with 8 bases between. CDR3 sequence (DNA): TGTGCCAGCAGCTTGCAGTCAGATTCACCCCTCCACTTT. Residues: CASSLQSDSPLHF.

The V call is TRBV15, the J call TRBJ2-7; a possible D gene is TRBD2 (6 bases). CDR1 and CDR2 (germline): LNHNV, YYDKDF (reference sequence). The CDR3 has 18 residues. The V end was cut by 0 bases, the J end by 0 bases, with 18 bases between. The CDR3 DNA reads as TGTGCCACCAGCAGAGATATCACCAGCGGGCTTGCCTCCTACGAGCAGTACTTC. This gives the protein CATSRDITSGLASYEQYF. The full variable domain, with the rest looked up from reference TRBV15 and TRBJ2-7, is DAMVIQNPRYQVTQFGKPVTLSCSQTLNHNVMYWYQQKSSQAPKLLFHYYDKDFNNEADTPDNFQSRRPNTSFCFLDIRSPGLGDTAMYLCATSRDITSGLASYEQYFGPGTRLTVT.

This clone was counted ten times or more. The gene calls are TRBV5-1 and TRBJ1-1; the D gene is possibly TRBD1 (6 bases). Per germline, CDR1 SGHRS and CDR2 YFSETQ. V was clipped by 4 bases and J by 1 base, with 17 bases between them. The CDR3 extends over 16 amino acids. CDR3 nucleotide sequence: TGCGCCAGCAGCCCGGGCACAGGGAGACGGAACACTGAAGCTTTCTTT. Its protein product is CASSPGTGRRNTEAFF.

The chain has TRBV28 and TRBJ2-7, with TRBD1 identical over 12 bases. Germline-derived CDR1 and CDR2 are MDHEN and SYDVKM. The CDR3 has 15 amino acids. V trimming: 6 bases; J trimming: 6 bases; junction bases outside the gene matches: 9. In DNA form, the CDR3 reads TGTGCCAGCAGCCAAGGGACAGGGGGCCTCGCCGAGCAGTACTTC. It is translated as CASSQGTGGLAEQYF.

The chain's CDR3 is CASSHRLSGLVNEQFF. The DNA of the CDR3 is TGCGCCAGCAGCCATCGACTTTCGGGACTAGTCAATGAGCAGTTCTTC. The V gene is TRBV4-1, the J gene TRBJ2-1, with TRBD2 matching over 8 bases. The germline V gene encodes CDR1 MGHRA and CDR2 YSYEKL. Trimming took 3 bases from V and 6 from J; bases not matched to a gene: 10. The CDR3 spans 16 residues.

Here the CDR3 reads CASSLDRVQPQHF. CDR3 coding DNA: TGTGCCAGCAGCTTGGACAGGGTTCAGCCCCAGCATTTT. J is TRBJ1-5 and V is TRBV5-8; possible D gene TRBD1, 6 bases. There are 13 residues in the CDR3. Germline V CDR1 and CDR2: SGHTS, YDEGEE. The V gene lost 0 bases and the J gene lost 6 bases, with 7 bases spanning the gap.

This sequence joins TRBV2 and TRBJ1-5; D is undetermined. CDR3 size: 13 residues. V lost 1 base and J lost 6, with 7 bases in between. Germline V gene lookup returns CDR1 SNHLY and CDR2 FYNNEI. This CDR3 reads CASSEEEVQPQHF. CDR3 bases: TGTGCCAGCAGTGAAGAGGAGGTTCAGCCCCAGCATTTT.

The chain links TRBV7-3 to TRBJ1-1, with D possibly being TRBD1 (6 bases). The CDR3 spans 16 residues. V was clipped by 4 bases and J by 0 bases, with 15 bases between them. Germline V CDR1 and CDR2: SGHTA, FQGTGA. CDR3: CASSSRSGGMNTEAFF. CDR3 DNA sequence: TGTGCCAGCAGCTCCCGATCGGGGGGCATGAACACTGAAGCTTTCTTT.

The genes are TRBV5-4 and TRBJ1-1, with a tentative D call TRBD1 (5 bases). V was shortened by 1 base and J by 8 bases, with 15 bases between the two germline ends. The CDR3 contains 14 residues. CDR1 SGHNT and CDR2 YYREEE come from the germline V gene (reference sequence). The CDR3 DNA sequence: TGTGCCAGCAGCTTGTCAGGGTTTGTTGACGAAGCTTTCTTT. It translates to CASSLSGFVDEAFF.

The CDR3 DNA reads TGCGCCAGCAGCACGGGACTAACCCCAGATACGCAGTATTTT. It specifies CASSTGLTPDTQYF. This chain joins TRBV5-1 and TRBJ2-3, with 7 bases fitting TRBD2. The CDR3 covers 14 residues. Trimming took 4 bases from V and 4 from J; bases not matched to a gene: 6. CDR1 and CDR2 from the germline V gene are SGHRS and YFSETQ.

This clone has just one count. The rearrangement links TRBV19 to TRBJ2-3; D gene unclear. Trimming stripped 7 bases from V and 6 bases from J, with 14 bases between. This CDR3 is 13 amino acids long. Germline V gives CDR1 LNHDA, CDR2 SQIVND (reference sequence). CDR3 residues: CASNLRTGDTQYF. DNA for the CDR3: TGTGCCAGTAATCTACGAACCGGGGATACGCAGTATTTT.

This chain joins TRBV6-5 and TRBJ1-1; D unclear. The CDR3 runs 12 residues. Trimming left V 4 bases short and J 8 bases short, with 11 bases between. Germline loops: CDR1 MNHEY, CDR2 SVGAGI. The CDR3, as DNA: TGTGCCAGCAGTTCACGAGGAGGCGAAGCTTTCTTT. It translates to CASSSRGGEAFF.

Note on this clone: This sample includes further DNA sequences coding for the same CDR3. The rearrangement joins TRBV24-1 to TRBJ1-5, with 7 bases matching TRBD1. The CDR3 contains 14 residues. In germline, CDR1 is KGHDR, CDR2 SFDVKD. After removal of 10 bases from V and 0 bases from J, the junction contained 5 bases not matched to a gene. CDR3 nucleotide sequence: TGTGCCACAGGAACAGGGGATAGCAATCAGCCCCAGCATTTT. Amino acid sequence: CATGTGDSNQPQHF.

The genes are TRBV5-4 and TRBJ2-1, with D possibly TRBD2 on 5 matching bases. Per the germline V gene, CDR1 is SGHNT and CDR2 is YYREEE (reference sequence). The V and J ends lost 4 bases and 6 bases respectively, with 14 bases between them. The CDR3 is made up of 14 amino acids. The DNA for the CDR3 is TGTGCCAGCAGCCCCTCGGGGATCTCCAATGAGCAGTTCTTC. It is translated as CASSPSGISNEQFF.

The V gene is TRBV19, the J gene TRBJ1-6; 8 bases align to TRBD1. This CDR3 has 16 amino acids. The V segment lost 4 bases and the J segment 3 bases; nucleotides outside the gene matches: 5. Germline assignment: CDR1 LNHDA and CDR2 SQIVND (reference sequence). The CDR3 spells CASSRSGQGYNSPLHF. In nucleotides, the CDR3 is TGTGCCAGTAGTAGGAGCGGACAGGGCTATAATTCACCCCTCCACTTT.

CDR3 sequence reads: CASRLDRDVGQPQHF. The CDR3 region has the DNA TGTGCCAGCAGGCTGGACAGGGATGTTGGACAGCCCCAGCATTTT. The V and J genes are TRBV6-5 and TRBJ1-5; 8 bases match TRBD1. CDR3 length: 15 residues. Losses at the gene ends were 6 bases for V and 7 bases for J; bases not matched to a gene: 11. CDR1 and CDR2 (germline): MNHEY, SVGAGI.

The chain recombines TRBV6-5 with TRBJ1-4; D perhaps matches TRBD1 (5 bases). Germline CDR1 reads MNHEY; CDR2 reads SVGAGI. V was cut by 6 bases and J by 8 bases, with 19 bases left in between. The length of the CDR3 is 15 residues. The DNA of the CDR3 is TGTGCCAGCAGGCACGACAGTCTGCTTTTCGAAAAACTGTTTTTT. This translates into CASRHDSLLFEKLFF.

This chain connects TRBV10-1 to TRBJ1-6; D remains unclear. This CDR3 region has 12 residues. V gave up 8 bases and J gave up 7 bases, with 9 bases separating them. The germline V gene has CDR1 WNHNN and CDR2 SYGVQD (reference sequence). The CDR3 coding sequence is TGCGCCAGCTCCGACGGGAATTCACCCCTCCACTTT. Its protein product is CASSDGNSPLHF.

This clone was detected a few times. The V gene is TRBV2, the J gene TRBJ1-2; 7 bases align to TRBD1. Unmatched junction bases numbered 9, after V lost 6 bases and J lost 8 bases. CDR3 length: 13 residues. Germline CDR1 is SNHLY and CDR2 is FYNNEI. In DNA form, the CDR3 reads TGTGCCAGCAGGGTTACAGGGGTGGGCGGCTACACCTTC. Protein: CASRVTGVGGYTF. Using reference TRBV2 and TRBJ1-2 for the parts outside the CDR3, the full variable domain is EPEVTQTPSHQVTQMGQEVILRCVPISNHLYFYWYRQILGQKVEFLVSFYNNEISEKSEIFDDQFSVERPDGSNFTLKIRSTKLEDSAMYFCASRVTGVGGYTFGSGTRLTVV.

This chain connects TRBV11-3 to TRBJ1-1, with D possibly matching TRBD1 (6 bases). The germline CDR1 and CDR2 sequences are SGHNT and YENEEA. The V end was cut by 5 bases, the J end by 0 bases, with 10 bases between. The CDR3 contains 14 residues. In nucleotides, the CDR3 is TGTGCCAGCAGCCACGGGGACATGAACACTGAAGCTTTCTTT. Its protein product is CASSHGDMNTEAFF.

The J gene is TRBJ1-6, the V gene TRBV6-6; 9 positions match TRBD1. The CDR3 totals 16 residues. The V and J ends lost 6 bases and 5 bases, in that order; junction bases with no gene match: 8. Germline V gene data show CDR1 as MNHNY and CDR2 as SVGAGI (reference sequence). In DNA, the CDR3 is TGTGCCAGCAGATTCCGGGACAGGGACAATAATTCACCCCTCCACTTT. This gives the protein CASRFRDRDNNSPLHF.

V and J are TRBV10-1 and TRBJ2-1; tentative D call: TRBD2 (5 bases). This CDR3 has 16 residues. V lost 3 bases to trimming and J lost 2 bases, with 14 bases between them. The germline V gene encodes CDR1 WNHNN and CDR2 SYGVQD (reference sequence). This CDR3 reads CASSDLQAGTYNEQFF. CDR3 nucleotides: TGCGCCAGCAGTGATTTGCAGGCCGGGACCTACAATGAGCAGTTCTTC.

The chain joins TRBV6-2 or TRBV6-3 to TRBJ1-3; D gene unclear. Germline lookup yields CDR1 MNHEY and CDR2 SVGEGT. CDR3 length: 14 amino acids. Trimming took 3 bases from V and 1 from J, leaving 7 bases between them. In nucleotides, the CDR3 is TGTGCCAGCAGTTATTCGGGTTCTGGAAACACCATATATTTT. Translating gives CASSYSGSGNTIYF.

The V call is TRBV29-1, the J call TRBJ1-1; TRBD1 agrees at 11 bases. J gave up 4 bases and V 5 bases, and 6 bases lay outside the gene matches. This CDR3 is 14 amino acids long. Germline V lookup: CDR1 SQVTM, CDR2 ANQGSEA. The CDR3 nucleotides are TGCAGCGTTACCAGGGGGACAGGGGGCACTGAAGCTTTCTTT. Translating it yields CSVTRGTGGTEAFF.

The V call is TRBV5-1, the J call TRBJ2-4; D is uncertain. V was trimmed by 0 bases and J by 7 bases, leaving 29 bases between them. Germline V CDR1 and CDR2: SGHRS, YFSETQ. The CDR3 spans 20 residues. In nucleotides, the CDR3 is TGCGCCAGCAGCTTGGGTTTGCTTTATGGGTCAAAAGAGGAGAGGAACATTCAGTACTTC. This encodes CASSLGLLYGSKEERNIQYF.

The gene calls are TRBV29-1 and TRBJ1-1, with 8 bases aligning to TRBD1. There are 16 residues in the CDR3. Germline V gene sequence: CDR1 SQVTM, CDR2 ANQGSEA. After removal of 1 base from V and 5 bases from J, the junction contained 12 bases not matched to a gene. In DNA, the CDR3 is TGCAGCGTTGAAGGGGCGGCAGGGGGCGAAGGAACTGAAGCTTTCTTT. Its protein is CSVEGAAGGEGTEAFF.

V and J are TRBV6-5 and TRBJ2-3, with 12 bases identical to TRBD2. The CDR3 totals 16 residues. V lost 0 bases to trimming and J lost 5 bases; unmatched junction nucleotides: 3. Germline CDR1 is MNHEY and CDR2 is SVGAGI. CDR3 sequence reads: CASSYSPGLAGDTQYF. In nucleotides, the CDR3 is TGTGCCAGCAGTTACTCTCCGGGACTAGCGGGAGATACGCAGTATTTT.